What follows describes a single TCR beta chain. Its antigen is unidentified. The data were produced by immunoSEQ multiplex PCR, yet TCRdb's version contains in-frame clones alone and is incomplete. Counted here are 650,000 to 750,000 clones, roughly 78% occurring once; the ten biggest clones make up 1.8%. HIV-negative, healthy adults without recent acute infections or vaccinations were the donors. The sample belongs to a study of shared clonotypes between healthy human individuals. Study-wide results and caveats: Some clonotypes were shared by all four sorted-subset donors, while others were not shared. The non-shared ones had lower generation probabilities than the shared ones. Across subsets, estimated richness was generally greater for naive than for memory populations. With a few donors compared, around 5.4% of naive CD4 clonotypes were shared.

V was shortened by 2 bases and J by 4 bases, with 5 bases between the two germline ends. This CDR3 has 12 residues. Germline V gene data show CDR1 as MNHNS and CDR2 as SASEGT. This TCR was recovered from a woman aged 30 to 39 in good health. The chain has TRBV6-1 and TRBJ2-5, with no clear D. Source material: memory CD4+ T cells sorted from blood. Specified subset: CD45RA-negative fraction. The CDR3 protein is CASSEIRETQYF. The CDR3 DNA reads TGTGCCAGCAGTGAAATCCGAGAGACCCAGTACTTC.